This T cell receptor (beta chain) was sequenced during a study of blood T cells in healthy people across ages. Study findings and constraints: While age rose, TCR beta diversity per million T cells dropped in a roughly linear way.

The V segment lost 3 bases and the J segment 0 bases; nucleotides outside the gene matches: 3. The CDR3 is 15 residues long. PCR was performed a second time for roughly 7 to 11 cycles using a sample-barcoded 5' primer and a J-beta primer mix. Each CDR3 protein gets one entry after TCRdb re-called the 5' RACE reads with MiXCR. The profile shows approximately 760,000 distinct CDR3 sequences, roughly 25% of them singletons. There were healthy Caucasian individuals from Russia, aged roughly 6 to 95, serving as donors. A minimum of 7 million PBMCs was isolated per sample. Concerning this clonotype: Antigen: not known.

This sample also appeared in a second study, on T cells of mothers and their children. According to that study: The authors identified no persistent microchimeric T cell clones.

The sample consisted of blood. The chain couples TRBV12-3 or TRBV12-4 to TRBJ2-5, with 8 bases lining up with TRBD1. The origin of this receptor is a boy aged 5 to 17 in good health. CDR3: CASSFQTGDQETQYF. The CDR3 DNA reads as TGTGCCAGCAGTTTCCAGACAGGGGACCAAGAGACCCAGTACTTC.